A selection of T cell receptor beta chains follows, all from one sample in a study of monozygotic twins with cystic fibrosis. The repertoire was sequenced with immunoSEQ multiplex PCR; TCRdb's copy has only in-frame clones and lacks some. The table lists roughly 30,000 clones, more than 85% of them singletons. The specimen sequenced was blood. These receptors were obtained from a girl aged 2 to 9 with cystic fibrosis. CDR3s include the opening cysteine and the closing phenylalanine or tryptophan. The D gene is left open where the match is weak. Size values are once, few and many counts, or a class for expanded clones, and some rows have none.

v_gene	d_gene	abundance	j_gene	CDR3aa	CDR3nt
TRBV4-2	TRBD1	few	TRBJ1-5	CASSQETGVRQPQHF	TGTGCCAGCAGCCAAGAGACAGGGGTTCGCCAGCCCCAGCATTTT
TRBV30	TRBD1	NA	TRBJ1-1	CAWSLGTGGALGTEAFF	TGTGCCTGGAGTCTCGGGACAGGGGGCGCTTTGGGCACTGAAGCTTTCTTT
TRBV6-6	NA	NA	TRBJ1-1	CASSYKETEAFF	TGTGCCAGCAGTTATAAAGAGACTGAAGCTTTCTTT
TRBV5-5	NA	NA	TRBJ2-5	CASSLDLVGAGETQYF	TGTGCCAGCAGCTTGGACCTAGTAGGGGCGGGAGAGACCCAGTACTTC
TRBV30	NA	NA	TRBJ2-6	CAWSPEGSSPGANVLTF	TGTGCCTGGAGCCCGGAGGGATCCTCCCCTGGGGCCAACGTCCTGACTTTC
TRBV30	TRBD2	few	TRBJ2-1	CAWNKRTSGGWEQFF	TGTGCCTGGAATAAACGGACTAGCGGGGGTTGGGAGCAGTTCTTC
TRBV10-1	TRBD1	NA	TRBJ1-1	CASSESGRGQGEAFF	TGCGCCAGCAGTGAGTCGGGCAGGGGGCAGGGAGAAGCTTTCTTT
TRBV4-1	NA	NA	TRBJ1-5	CASSQSSGGSNQPQHF	TGCGCCAGCAGCCAATCTTCGGGGGGCTCGAATCAGCCCCAGCATTTT
TRBV14	NA	NA	TRBJ1-1	CASSQSSEAFF	TGTGCCAGCAGCCAGTCTTCCGAAGCTTTCTTT
TRBV2	TRBD1	once	TRBJ1-5	CASSVGQGNNQPQHF	TGTGCCAGCAGCGTGGGACAGGGGAACAATCAGCCCCAGCATTTT
TRBV6-5	TRBD1	NA	TRBJ2-1	CASSYSGQTYNEQFF	TGTGCCAGCAGTTACTCGGGACAGACCTACAATGAGCAGTTCTTC
TRBV9	NA	NA	TRBJ2-7	CASSVAPGTSYEQYF	TGTGCCAGCAGCGTAGCTCCGGGGACTTCCTACGAGCAGTACTTC
TRBV5-1	TRBD1	NA	TRBJ2-7	CASSSMTGAYEQYF	TGCGCCAGCAGCTCGATGACAGGGGCCTACGAGCAGTACTTC
TRBV5-8	NA	once	TRBJ1-4	CASSLRTVGFEKLFF	TGTGCCAGCAGCTTAAGGACCGTGGGATTTGAAAAACTGTTTTTT
TRBV10-3	NA	NA	TRBJ2-5	CAISESQASEAQYF	TGTGCCATCAGTGAGTCGCAGGCTAGCGAGGCCCAGTACTTC
TRBV19	TRBD1	NA	TRBJ1-1	CASSKVLGQGVMNTEAFF	TGTGCCAGTAGTAAAGTATTGGGACAGGGGGTGATGAACACTGAAGCTTTCTTT